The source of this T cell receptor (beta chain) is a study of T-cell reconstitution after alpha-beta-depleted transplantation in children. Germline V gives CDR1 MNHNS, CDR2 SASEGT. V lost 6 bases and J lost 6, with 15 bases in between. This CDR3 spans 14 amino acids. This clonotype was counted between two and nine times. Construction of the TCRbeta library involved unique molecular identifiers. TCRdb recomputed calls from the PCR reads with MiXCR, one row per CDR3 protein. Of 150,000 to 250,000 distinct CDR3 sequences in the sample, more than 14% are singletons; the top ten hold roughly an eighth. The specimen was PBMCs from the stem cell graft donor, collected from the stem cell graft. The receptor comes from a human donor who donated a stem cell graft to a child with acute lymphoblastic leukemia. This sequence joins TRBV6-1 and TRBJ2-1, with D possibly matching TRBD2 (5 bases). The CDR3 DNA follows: TGTGCCAGCAGACGGGGAGAGGTGGGCAATGAGCAGTTCTTC. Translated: CASRRGEVGNEQFF.